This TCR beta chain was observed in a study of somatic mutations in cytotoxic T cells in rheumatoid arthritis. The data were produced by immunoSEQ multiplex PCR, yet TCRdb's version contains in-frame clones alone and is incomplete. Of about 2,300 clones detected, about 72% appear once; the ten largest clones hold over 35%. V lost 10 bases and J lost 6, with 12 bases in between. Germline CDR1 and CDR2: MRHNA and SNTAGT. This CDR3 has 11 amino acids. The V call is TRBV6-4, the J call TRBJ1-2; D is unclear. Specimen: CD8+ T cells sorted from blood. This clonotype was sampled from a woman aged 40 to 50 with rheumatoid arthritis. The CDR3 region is CATKFGDGYTF. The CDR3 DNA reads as TGTGCCACCAAATTCGGAGATGGCTACACCTTC.